The clone carrying this T cell receptor beta chain was seen a few times. This sample was taken from a study of CD8+ T cells in alopecia areata. Sequencing used cDNA as its template, made by extracting RNA and reverse transcribing it. Data came from immunoSEQ multiplex PCR; TCRdb stores just in-frame clones and leaves some out. The table records more than 85,000 clones, more than 55% of them present only once. The treatment: oral pan-JAK inhibitor, 5-10 mg twice daily. The origin of this receptor is a human donor with alopecia areata. The specimen was CD8+ T cells sorted from blood, collected at week 4, from a patient treated with tofacitinib.

Here the CDR3 DNA reads TGCGCCAGCAGCTCACCGATCGGACTAGCCTCCTACGAGCAGTACTTC. This sequence encodes CASSSPIGLASYEQYF. The rearrangement joins TRBV5-1 to TRBJ2-7; 8 bases line up with TRBD2. Losses at the gene ends were 3 bases for V and 0 bases for J; bases not matched to a gene: 8. The germline gives CDR1 SGHRS, CDR2 YFSETQ. The length of the CDR3 is 16 residues.